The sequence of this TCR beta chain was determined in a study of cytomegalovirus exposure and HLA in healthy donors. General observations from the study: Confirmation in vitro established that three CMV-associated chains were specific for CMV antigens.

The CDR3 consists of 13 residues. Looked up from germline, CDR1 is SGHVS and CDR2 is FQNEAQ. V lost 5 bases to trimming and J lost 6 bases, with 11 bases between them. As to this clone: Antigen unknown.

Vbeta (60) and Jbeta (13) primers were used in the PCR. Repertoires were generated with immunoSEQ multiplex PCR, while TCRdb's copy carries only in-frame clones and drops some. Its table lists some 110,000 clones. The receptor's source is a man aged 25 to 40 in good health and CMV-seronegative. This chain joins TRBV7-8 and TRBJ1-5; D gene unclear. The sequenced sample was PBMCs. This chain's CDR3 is CASSVSRVQPQHF. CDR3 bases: TGTGCCAGCAGCGTTAGCCGGGTTCAGCCCCAGCATTTT.